Sequencing of this T cell receptor (beta chain) was carried out in a study of T cell changes during pregnancy in multiple sclerosis. The assay was immunoSEQ multiplex PCR, and TCRdb's table has in-frame clones only and misses some. The sample records roughly 100,000 clones, around 91% being singletons. The germline V gene has CDR1 SNHLY and CDR2 FYNNEI. This CDR3 region has 14 residues. V was trimmed by 7 bases and J by 0 bases, leaving 10 bases between them. The sequenced sample was peripheral blood, obtained after pregnancy. The rearrangement joins TRBV2 to TRBJ2-1, with no clear D. The sequence was collected from a female donor with multiple sclerosis, enrolled in a pregnancy study. The CDR3 coding sequence is TGTGCCAGCACCCCGGAGAGCTCCTACAATGAGCAGTTCTTC. Translating gives CASTPESSYNEQFF.